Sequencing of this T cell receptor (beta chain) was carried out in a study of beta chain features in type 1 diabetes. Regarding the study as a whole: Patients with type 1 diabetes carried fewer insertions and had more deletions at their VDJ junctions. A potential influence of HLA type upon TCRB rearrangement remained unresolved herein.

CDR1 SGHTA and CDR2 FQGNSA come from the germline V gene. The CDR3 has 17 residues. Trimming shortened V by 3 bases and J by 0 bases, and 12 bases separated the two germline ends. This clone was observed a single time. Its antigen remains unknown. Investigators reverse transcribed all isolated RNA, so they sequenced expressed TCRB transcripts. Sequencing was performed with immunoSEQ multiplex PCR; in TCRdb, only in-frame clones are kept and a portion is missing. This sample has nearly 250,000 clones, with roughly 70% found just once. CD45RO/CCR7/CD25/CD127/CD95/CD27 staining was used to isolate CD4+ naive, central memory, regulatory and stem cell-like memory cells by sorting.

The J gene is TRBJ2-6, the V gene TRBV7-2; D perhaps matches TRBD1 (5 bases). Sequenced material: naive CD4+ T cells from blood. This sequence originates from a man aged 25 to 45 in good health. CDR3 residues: CASSFLGLRSGANVLTF. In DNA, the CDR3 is TGTGCCAGCAGCTTCTTGGGGCTCCGCTCTGGGGCCAACGTCCTGACTTTC.